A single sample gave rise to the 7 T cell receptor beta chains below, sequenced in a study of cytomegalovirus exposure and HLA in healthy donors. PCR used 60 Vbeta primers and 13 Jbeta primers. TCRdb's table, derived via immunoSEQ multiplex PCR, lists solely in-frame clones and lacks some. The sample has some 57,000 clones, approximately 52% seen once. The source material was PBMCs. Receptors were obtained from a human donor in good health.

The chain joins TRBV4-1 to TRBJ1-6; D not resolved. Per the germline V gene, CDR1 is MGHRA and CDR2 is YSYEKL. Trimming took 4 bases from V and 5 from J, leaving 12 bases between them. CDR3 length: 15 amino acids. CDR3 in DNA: TGCGCCAGCAGCCTCGGTCTGATCAATAATTCACCCCTCCACTTT. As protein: CASSLGLINNSPLHF.

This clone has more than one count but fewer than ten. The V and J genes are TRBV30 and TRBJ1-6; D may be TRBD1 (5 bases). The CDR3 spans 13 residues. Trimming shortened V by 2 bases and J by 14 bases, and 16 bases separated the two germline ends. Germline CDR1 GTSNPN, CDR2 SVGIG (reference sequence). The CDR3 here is CAWSSAGQVALHF. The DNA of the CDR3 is TGTGCCTGGAGTTCGGCAGGGCAAGTAGCCCTCCACTTT.

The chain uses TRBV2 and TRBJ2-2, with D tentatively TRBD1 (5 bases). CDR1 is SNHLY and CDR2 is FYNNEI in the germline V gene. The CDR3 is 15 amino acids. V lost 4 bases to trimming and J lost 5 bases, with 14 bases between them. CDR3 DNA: TGTGCCAGCAGTGGTGGGGTAACAGGAACCGGGGAGCTGTTTTTT. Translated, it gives CASSGGVTGTGELFF.

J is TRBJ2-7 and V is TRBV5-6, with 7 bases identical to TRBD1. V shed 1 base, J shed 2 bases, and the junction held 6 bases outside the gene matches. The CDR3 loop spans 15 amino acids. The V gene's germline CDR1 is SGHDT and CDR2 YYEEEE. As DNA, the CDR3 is TGTGCCAGCAGCTTGTATTCGGGACAGACCTACGAGCAGTACTTC. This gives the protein CASSLYSGQTYEQYF.

Here the CDR3 reads CASQNTGGGYTF. In DNA form, the CDR3 reads TGTGCCAGCCAGAATACAGGGGGTGGCTACACCTTC. The rearrangement links TRBV6-1 to TRBJ1-2; 8 positions match TRBD1. The CDR3 has 12 amino acids. J lost 7 bases, V lost 8 bases, and 6 bases had no gene match. Germline V CDR1 and CDR2: MNHNS, SASEGT.

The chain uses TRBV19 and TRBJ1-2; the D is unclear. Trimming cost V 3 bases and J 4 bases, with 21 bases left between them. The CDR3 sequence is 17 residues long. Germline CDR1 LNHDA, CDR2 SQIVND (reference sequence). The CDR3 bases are TGTGCCAGTAGTATCGAGGGCCAAACGACCGGTGGCTATGGCTACACCTTC. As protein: CASSIEGQTTGGYGYTF.

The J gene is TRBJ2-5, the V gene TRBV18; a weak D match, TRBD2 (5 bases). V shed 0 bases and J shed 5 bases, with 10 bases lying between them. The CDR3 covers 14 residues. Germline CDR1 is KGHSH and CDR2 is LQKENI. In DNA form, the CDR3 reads TGTGCCAGCTCACCACCGGACGGGGTGGAGACCCAGTACTTC. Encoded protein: CASSPPDGVETQYF.